This note documents a single T cell receptor beta chain sequence. Its cognate antigen is unknown. V lost 0 bases and J 5 bases, leaving 13 bases between the germline ends. CDR1 and CDR2 from the germline V gene are SGDLS and YYNGEE. The CDR3 runs 15 residues. This sample was included in a study of shared clonotypes between healthy human individuals. Broader study findings: Clonotypes shared by all four donors outscored non-shared clonotypes in generation probability. Clonotype sharing among donors likely depends on sequencing depth.

Healthy and HIV-negative, the adult donors had no recent acute infections or vaccinations. Using immunoSEQ multiplex PCR, the repertoire was profiled, and TCRdb retains in-frame clones only, with some absent. This sample has roughly 2,300,000 clones; 80% to 95% occur once, and the top ten carry around 0.4%. This TCR was sampled from a man younger than 30 in good health. Some clones in this sample may be carry-over from other donors' samples. The sequencing sample was made of naive CD4+ T cells from PBMCs. The subset denotes: CD45RA+ positively selected. This chain links TRBV9 with TRBJ2-3; D may match TRBD1 or TRBD2 (5 bases each). This CDR3 reads CASSVGGGVRDTQYF. The CDR3 nucleotides are TGTGCCAGCAGCGTAGGTGGGGGAGTGCGAGATACGCAGTATTTT.